The 12 T cell receptor beta chains below all came from one sample that was sequenced in a study of T cells in women clearing cervical HPV infection. Profiled with immunoSEQ multiplex PCR; TCRdb holds only in-frame clones, not every one. This sample's table has roughly 30,000 clones. The sequenced material came from blood buffy coat. The source of these receptors is a woman between 18 and 70 years old with a cervical HPV16 infection that either progressed to CIN3+ or cleared (not recorded which).

A word on this clone: The read ends 3 residues before the CDR3 terminus; that terminus is restored from the germline J gene. V usage is TRBV19 and J usage is TRBJ1-5; 10 bases are shared with TRBD1. CDR1 and CDR2 from the germline V gene are LNHDA and SQIVND (reference sequence). V lost 8 bases, J lost 6 bases, and 10 bases stayed unmatched. This CDR3 is built from 15 residues. CDR3 loop: CASGAGQGDIQPQHF. The covered CDR3 bases are TGTGCCAGTGGGGCCGGACAGGGGGATATTCAGCCC.

As regards this clone: The read ends 3 residues before the CDR3 terminus; that terminus is restored from the germline J gene. This chain connects TRBV2 to TRBJ2-5; D not resolved. The CDR3 has 13 residues. CDR1 SNHLY and CDR2 FYNNEI come from the germline V gene. Trimming cost V 2 bases and J 5 bases, with 9 bases left between them. CDR3 residues: CASSEYQVETQYF. CDR3 bases read: TGTGCCAGCAGTGAATACCAGGTTGAGACC.

To note about this clone: The read terminates 3 residues ahead of where the CDR3 ends, so the germline J gene completes it. The chain employs TRBV5-1 and TRBJ2-5, with 7 nucleotides matching TRBD1. The CDR3 loop spans 15 amino acids. J gave up 1 base and V 0 bases, and 3 bases lay outside the gene matches. Germline values: CDR1 SGHRS, CDR2 YFSETQ. The part of the CDR3 DNA that was read is TGCGCCAGCAGCTTGGACCGGGACAGCCAAGAGACC. Translating it yields CASSLDRDSQET. The CDR3 in its entirety is CASSLDRDSQETQYF.

For this clone: The read comes to an end 3 residues before the CDR3 does, leaving the germline J gene to fill in the end. The chain combines TRBV19 with TRBJ1-2; no firm D call. Germline assignment: CDR1 LNHDA and CDR2 SQIVND (reference sequence). The CDR3 runs 14 residues. V dropped 3 bases and J dropped 2 bases, with 10 bases sitting between them. CDR3 DNA, as far as it was read: TGTGCCAGTAGTATTAGCTCAGAAAACTATGGC. It codes for CASSISSENYG. The entire CDR3 is CASSISSENYGYTF.

A note on this clone: Read data end 3 residues before the CDR3 end; the end is taken from the germline J gene. The chain links TRBV2 to TRBJ1-2; tentative D call: TRBD1 (6 bases). The V and J ends lost 7 bases and 6 bases respectively, with 15 bases between them. Germline CDR1 and CDR2: SNHLY and FYNNEI. This CDR3 comprises 13 residues. The chain's CDR3 is CASTKGGYDGYTF. The CDR3 DNA, read in part, is TGTGCCAGCACCAAAGGGGGATATGATGGC.

About this clone: From the germline J gene comes the end of the CDR3, since the read stops 3 residues before it. This chain links TRBV20-1 with TRBJ1-2; D possibly corresponds to TRBD1 (6 bases). This CDR3 contains 14 residues. Germline CDR1 reads DFQATT; CDR2 reads SNEGSKA (reference sequence). Between the trimmed V and J ends, which lost 5 bases and 5 bases, there was a span of 18 bases. The CDR3 DNA, read in part, is TGCAGTGCTGTAAACAGGGACCTTGGGTATGGC. Amino acid sequence: CSAVNRDLGYG. The full CDR3 sequence reads CSAVNRDLGYGYTF.

CDR3 residues: CASSLPIKGKIETEAFF. CDR3 DNA, as far as it was read: TGTGCCAGCAGCTTACCAATAAAGGGGAAAATCGAGACTGAA. V gene TRBV7-6 combines with J gene TRBJ1-1; D perhaps matches TRBD1 (5 bases). The read halts 3 residues ahead of the CDR3 end, with the missing end drawn from the germline J gene. This CDR3 spans 17 amino acids. Germline V gene lookup returns CDR1 SGHVS and CDR2 FNYEAQ. V was shortened by 2 bases and J by 5 bases, with 21 bases between the two germline ends.

To note about this clone: The junction shows a germline mismatch at one end, possibly a read error. The sequenced fragment ends 3 residues before the CDR3 boundary, so the rest is inferred from the germline J gene. The same CDR3 is also encoded by other DNA sequences in this sample. This chain uses TRBV6-2 or TRBV6-3 with TRBJ1-3; TRBD1 aligns across 9 bases. There are 17 residues in the CDR3. From germline, CDR1 is MNHEY and CDR2 SVGEGT. The CDR3 loop reads CASSYEYRGLSGNTIYF. The CDR3 DNA, read in part, is TGTGCCAGCAGTTACGAATACAGGGGGCTCTCTGGAAACACG.

Note on this clone: Read coverage stops 3 residues before the CDR3 terminus; the germline J gene supplies the remainder. The chain couples TRBV7-9 to TRBJ1-2; a weak D match, TRBD1 (5 bases). CDR1 is SEHNR, CDR2 FQNEAQ, per germline (reference sequence). The CDR3 length is 12 residues. The sequenced part of the CDR3 DNA is TGTGCCAGCAGCTCAGACAGTTACGAC. It encodes CASSSDSYD. In full, the CDR3 is CASSSDSYDYTF.

Details on this clone: The read terminates 3 residues before the CDR3 end, so the remaining end is supplied by the germline J gene. V gene TRBV20-1 combines with J gene TRBJ1-1; tentative D call: TRBD1 (5 bases). The CDR3 is 13 residues long. The V end lost 7 bases, the J end lost 1 base, and 13 bases lay between the germline ends. Germline CDR1 reads DFQATT; CDR2 reads SNEGSKA (reference sequence). The CDR3 bases that were read are TGCAGTGTCGCAGGGCATACGAACACTGAA. It codes for CSVAGHTNTE. The CDR3 reads in full as CSVAGHTNTEAFF.

Regarding this clone: The read falls 3 residues short of the CDR3 end, and the missing part is taken from the germline J gene. V gene TRBV18 combines with J gene TRBJ1-2, with D perhaps matching TRBD1 (5 bases). Germline CDR1 and CDR2: KGHSH and LQKENI. The CDR3 loop spans 16 amino acids. The CDR3 is CASSPPLKRGINDYTF. Partial CDR3 DNA: TGTGCCAGCTCACCTCCCCTAAAGCGGGGGATAAATGAC.

Notes on this clone: The read gets to within 3 residues of the CDR3 end, and the germline J gene fills in the rest. This sequence joins TRBV19 and TRBJ2-7; D unresolved. Trimming took 1 base from V and 5 from J, leaving 9 bases between them. CDR1 is LNHDA and CDR2 is SQIVND in the germline V gene (reference sequence). The CDR3 runs 13 residues. Incomplete CDR3 DNA: TGTGCCAGTAGTATAGCGAGATCGGACGAG. This translates into CASSIARSDE. The whole CDR3 is CASSIARSDEQYF. Together with reference TRBV19 and TRBJ2-7, the CDR3 gives the full variable domain: DGGITQSPKYLFRKEGQNVTLSCEQNLNHDAMYWYRQDPGQGLRLIYYSQIVNDFQKGDIAEGYSVSREKKESFPLTVTSAQKNPTAFYLCASSIARSDEQYFGPGTRLTVT.